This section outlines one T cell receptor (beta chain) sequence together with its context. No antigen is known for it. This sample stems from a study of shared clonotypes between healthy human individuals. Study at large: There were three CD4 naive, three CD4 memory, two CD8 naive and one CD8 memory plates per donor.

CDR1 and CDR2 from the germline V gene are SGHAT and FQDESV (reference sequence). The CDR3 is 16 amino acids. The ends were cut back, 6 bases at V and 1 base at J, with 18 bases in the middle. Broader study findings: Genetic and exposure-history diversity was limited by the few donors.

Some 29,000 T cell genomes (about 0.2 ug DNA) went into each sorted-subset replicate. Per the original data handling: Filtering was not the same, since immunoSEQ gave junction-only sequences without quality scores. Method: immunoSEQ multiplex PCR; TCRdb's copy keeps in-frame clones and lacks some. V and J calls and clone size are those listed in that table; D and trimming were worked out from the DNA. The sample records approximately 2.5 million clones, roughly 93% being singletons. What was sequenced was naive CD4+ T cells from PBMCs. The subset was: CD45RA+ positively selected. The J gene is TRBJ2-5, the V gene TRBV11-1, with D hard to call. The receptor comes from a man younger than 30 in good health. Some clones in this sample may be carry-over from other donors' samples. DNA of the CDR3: TGTGCCAGCAGTTCGGGCTCGCTTAGTCTCCAAGAGACCCAGTACTTC. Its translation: CASSSGSLSLQETQYF.